This T cell receptor (beta chain) was sequenced for a study of T cell changes during pregnancy in multiple sclerosis (dated by TCRdb to between 2018 and 2021). With regard to the full study: Changes in the T cell repertoire over the course of pregnancy were examined in this study in women with multiple sclerosis.

Libraries were made using the immunoSEQ multiplex PCR assay. What TCRdb holds here is the immuneACCESS table cut down to in-frame rearrangements. Part of the clones is not present; checked against another copy, under half of the missing clones reflect an unresolved V gene, and the others are unexplained. The sample table lists some 99,000 clones, 90% to 95% of them with a count of one. The top ten clones comprise 0.99% of the sample. Based on the germline V gene, the CDR1 and CDR2 sequences are SGHVS and FQNEAQ. The CDR3 has 15 amino acids, counting the end cysteine and phenylalanine. CDR3 DNA is the only sequence kept; it has 45 bases, read in frame from the first base. V is pared back by 6 bases and J by 4 bases, with 16 bases lying between the germline termini. On this clone itself: It has no known antigen specificity. There are no base qualities to consult, and no much larger clone falls within one base.

This receptor was taken from a female donor with multiple sclerosis, enrolled in a pregnancy study. The sample was peripheral blood, taken after pregnancy. The receptor chain draws on TRBV7-8 and TRBJ1-5; the D segment could be TRBD1, given 5 matching bases. The nucleotide sequence is given as TGTGCCAGCAGTCGCGTCCGGGGGGAAAATCAGCCCCAGCATTTT. Translated, this is CASSRVRGENQPQHF.